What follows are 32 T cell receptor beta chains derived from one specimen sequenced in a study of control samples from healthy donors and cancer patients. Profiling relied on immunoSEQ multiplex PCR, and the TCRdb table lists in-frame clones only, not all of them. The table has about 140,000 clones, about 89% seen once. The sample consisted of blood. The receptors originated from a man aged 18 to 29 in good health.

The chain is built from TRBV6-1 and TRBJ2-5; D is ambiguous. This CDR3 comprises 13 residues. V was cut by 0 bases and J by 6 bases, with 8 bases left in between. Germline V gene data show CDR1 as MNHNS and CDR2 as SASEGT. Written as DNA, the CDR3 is TGTGCCAGCAGTGAAGCGGTAAGGAAGACCCAGTACTTC. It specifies CASSEAVRKTQYF.

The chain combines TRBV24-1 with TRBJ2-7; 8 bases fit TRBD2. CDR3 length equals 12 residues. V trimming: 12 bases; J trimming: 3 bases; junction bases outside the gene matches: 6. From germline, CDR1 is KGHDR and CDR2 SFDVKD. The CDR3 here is CASTSDVYEQYF. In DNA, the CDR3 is TGTGCCTCGACTAGCGATGTCTACGAGCAGTACTTC.

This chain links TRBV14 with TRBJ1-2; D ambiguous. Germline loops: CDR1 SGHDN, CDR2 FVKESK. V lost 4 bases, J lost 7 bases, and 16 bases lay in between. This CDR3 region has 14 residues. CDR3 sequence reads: CASSLSTPAPGYTF. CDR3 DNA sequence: TGTGCCAGCAGCCTTTCGACTCCCGCCCCTGGCTACACCTTC.

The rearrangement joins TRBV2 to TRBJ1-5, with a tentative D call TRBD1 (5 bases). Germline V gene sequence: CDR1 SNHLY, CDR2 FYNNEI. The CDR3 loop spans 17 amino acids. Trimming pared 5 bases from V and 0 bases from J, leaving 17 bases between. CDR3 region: CASSLLTASYSNQPQHF. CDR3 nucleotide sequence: TGTGCCAGCAGTTTATTGACAGCCAGCTATAGCAATCAGCCCCAGCATTTT.

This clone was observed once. In DNA, the CDR3 is TGTGCCAGCAGTGGATCTAGCGGGGGCACAGATACGCAGTATTTT. It specifies CASSGSSGGTDTQYF. The chain links TRBV2 to TRBJ2-3, with 9 nucleotides matching TRBD2. The CDR3 has 15 residues. With V trimmed by 4 bases and J by 1 base, 3 bases remained unmatched. Germline values: CDR1 SNHLY, CDR2 FYNNEI.

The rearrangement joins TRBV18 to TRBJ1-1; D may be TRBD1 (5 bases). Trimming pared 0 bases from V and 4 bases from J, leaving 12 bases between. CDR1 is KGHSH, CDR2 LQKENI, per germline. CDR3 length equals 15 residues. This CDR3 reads CASSPPSGSVTEAFF. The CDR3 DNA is TGTGCCAGCTCACCACCTTCAGGGTCGGTCACTGAAGCTTTCTTT.

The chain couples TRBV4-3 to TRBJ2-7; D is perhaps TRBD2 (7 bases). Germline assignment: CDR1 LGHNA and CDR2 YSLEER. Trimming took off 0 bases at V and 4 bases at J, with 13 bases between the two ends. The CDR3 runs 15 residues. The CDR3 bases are TGCGCCAGCAGCCAAGAACCGGGGGGCCCATACGAGCAGTACTTC. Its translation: CASSQEPGGPYEQYF.

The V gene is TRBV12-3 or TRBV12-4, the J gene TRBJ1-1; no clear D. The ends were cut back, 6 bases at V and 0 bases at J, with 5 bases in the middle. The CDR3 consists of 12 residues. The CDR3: CASSTVNTEAFF. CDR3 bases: TGTGCCAGCAGCACGGTGAACACTGAAGCTTTCTTT.

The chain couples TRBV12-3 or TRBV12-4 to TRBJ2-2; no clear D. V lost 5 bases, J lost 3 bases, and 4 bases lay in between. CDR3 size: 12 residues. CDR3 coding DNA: TGTGCCAGCAGTATAGACACCGGGGAGCTGTTTTTT. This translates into CASSIDTGELFF.

The CDR3 protein is CASSFRNEQFF. The DNA of the CDR3 is TGTGCCAGCAGTTTTCGCAATGAGCAGTTCTTC. The V call is TRBV12-3 or TRBV12-4, the J call TRBJ2-1, with D hard to call. Trimming pared 3 bases from V and 6 bases from J, leaving 3 bases between. The CDR3 has 11 amino acids.

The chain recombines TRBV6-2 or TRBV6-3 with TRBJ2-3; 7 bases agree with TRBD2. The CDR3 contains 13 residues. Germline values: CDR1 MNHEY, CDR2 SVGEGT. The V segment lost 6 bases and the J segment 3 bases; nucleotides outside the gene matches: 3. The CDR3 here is CASSRGETDTQYF. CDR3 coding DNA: TGTGCCAGCAGCCGGGGGGAGACAGATACGCAGTATTTT.

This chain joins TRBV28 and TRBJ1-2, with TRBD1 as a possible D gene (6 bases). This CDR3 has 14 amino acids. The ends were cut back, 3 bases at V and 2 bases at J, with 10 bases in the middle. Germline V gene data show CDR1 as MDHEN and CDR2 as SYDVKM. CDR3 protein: CASSFVTGNYGYTF. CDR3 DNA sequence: TGTGCCAGCAGTTTCGTTACAGGGAACTATGGCTACACCTTC.

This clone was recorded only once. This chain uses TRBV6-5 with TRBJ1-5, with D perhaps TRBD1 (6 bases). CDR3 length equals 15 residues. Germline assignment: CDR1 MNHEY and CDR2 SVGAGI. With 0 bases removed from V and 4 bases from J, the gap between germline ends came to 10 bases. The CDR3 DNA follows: TGTGCCAGCAGTTACTCTTGGGACAAAAATCAGCCCCAGCATTTT. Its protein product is CASSYSWDKNQPQHF.

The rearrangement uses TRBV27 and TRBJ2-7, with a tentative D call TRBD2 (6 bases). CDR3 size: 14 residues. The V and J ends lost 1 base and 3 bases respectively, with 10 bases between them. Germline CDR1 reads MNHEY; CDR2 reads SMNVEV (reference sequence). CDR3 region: CASSLFGRGYEQYF. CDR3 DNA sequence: TGTGCCAGCAGTTTATTCGGGAGAGGCTACGAGCAGTACTTC.

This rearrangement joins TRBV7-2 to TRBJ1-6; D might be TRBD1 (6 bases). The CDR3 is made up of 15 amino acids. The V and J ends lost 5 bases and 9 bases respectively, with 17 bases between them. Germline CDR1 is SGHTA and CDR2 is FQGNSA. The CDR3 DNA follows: TGTGCCAGCAGCCTTACAGGGTCCGTTGGTTCACCCCTCCACTTT. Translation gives CASSLTGSVGSPLHF.

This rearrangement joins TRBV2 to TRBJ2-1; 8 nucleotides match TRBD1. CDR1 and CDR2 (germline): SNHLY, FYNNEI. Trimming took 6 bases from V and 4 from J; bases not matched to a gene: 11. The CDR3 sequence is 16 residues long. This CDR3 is CASRDSTGVGYNEQFF. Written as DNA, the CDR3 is TGTGCCAGCAGAGACTCGACAGGGGTGGGTTACAATGAGCAGTTCTTC.

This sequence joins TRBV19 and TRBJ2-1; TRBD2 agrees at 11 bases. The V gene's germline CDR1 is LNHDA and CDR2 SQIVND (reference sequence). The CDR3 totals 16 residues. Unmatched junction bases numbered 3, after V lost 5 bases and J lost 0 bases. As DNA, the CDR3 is TGTGCCAGTAGTCAAACTAGCGGGAGCTCCTACAATGAGCAGTTCTTC. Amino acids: CASSQTSGSSYNEQFF. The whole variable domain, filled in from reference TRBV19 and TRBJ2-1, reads DGGITQSPKYLFRKEGQNVTLSCEQNLNHDAMYWYRQDPGQGLRLIYYSQIVNDFQKGDIAEGYSVSREKKESFPLTVTSAQKNPTAFYLCASSQTSGSSYNEQFFGPGTRLTVL.

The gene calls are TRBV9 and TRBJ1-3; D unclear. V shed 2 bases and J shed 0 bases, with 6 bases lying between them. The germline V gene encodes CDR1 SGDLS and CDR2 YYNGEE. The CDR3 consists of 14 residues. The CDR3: CASSVGNSGNTIYF. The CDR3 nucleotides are TGTGCCAGCAGCGTGGGAAACTCTGGAAACACCATATATTTT.

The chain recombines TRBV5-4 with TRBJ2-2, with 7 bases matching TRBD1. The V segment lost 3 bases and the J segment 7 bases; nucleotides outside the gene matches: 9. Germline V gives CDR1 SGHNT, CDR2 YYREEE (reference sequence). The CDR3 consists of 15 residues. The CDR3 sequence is CASSSRQGGYGELFF. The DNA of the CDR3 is TGTGCCAGCAGCTCCCGACAGGGCGGGTACGGGGAGCTGTTTTTT.

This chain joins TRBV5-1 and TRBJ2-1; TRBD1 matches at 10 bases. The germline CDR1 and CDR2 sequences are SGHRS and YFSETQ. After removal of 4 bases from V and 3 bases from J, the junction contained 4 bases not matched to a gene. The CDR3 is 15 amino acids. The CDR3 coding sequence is TGCGCCAGCAGCAAACGGACAGGGGGCTACAATGAGCAGTTCTTC. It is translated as CASSKRTGGYNEQFF.

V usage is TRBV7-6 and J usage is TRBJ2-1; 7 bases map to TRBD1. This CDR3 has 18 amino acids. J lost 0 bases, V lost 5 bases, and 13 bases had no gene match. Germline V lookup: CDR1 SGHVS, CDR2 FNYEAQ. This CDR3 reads CASSPYVGTASSYNEQFF. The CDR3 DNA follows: TGTGCCAGCAGCCCGTACGTCGGGACAGCTAGCTCCTACAATGAGCAGTTCTTC.

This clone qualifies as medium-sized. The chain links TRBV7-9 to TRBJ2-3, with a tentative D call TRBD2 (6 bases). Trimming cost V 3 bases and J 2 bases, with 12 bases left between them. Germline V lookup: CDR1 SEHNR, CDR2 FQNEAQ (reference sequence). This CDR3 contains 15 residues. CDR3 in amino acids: CASSFGGVTTDTQYF. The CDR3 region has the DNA TGTGCCAGCAGCTTTGGCGGGGTGACCACAGATACGCAGTATTTT.

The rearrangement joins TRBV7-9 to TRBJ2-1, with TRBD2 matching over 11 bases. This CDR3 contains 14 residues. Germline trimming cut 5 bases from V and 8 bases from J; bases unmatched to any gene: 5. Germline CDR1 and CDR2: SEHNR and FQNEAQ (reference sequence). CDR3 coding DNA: TGTGCCAGCAGCCCTGTTAGCGGGGGGGATGAGCAGTTCTTC. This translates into CASSPVSGGDEQFF.

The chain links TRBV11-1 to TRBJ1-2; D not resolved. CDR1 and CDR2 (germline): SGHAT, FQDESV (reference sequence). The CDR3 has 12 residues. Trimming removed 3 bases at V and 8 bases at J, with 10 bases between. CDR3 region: CASSLWTGGYTF. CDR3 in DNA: TGTGCCAGCAGCTTGTGGACGGGGGGCTACACCTTC. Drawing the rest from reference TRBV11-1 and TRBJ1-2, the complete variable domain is EAEVAQSPRYKITEKSQAVAFWCDPISGHATLYWYRQILGQGPELLVQFQDESVVDDSQLPKDRFSAERLKGVDSTLKIQPAELGDSAMYLCASSLWTGGYTFGSGTRLTVV.

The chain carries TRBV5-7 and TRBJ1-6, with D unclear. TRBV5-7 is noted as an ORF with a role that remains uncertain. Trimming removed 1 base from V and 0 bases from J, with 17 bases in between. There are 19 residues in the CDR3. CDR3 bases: TGTGCCAGCAGCTTGAACGCTTTGGGGATTAGCTCCTATAATTCACCCCTCCACTTT. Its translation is CASSLNALGISSYNSPLHF.

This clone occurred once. CDR3 DNA: TGCGCCAGCAGCCAAGATGCCAGGGGCGAAAAACTGTTTTTT. This sequence encodes CASSQDARGEKLFF. J is TRBJ1-4 and V is TRBV4-1; possible D gene TRBD1, 6 bases. The CDR3 length is 14 residues. CDR1 is MGHRA, CDR2 YSYEKL, per germline. The ends were cut back, 0 bases at V and 8 bases at J, with 10 bases in the middle.

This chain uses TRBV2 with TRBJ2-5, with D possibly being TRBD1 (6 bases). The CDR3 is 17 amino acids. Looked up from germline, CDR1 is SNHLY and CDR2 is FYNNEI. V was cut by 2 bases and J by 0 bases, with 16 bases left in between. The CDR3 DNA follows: TGTGCCAGCAGTGAACAGGGGTCCCTCCTGTACCAAGAGACCCAGTACTTC. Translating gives CASSEQGSLLYQETQYF.

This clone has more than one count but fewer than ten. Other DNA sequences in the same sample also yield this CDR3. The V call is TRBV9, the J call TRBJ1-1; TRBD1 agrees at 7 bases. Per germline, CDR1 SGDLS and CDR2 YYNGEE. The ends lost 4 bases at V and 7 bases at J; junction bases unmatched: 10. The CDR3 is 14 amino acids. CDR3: CASSLGGRDSEAFF. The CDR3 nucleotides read TGTGCCAGCAGCTTGGGGGGTCGGGACAGTGAAGCTTTCTTT.

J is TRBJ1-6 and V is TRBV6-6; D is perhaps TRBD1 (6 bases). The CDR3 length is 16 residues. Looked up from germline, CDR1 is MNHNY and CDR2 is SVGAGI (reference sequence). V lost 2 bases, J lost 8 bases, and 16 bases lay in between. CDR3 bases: TGTGCCAGCAGTTACAATCCGGGACAACTTTATTCACCCCTCCACTTT. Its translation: CASSYNPGQLYSPLHF.

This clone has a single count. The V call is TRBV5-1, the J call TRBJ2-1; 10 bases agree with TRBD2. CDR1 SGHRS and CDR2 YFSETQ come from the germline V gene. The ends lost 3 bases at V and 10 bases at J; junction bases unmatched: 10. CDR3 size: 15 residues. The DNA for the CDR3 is TGCGCCAGCAGCTACCCCCAGCGGGGGGGCGGAGAGCAGTTCTTC. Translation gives CASSYPQRGGGEQFF.

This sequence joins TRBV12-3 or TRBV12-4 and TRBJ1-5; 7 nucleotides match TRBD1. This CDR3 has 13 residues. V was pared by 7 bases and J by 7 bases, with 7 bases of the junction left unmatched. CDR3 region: CASTPDRRQPQHF. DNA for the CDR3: TGTGCCAGCACCCCGGACAGGAGGCAGCCCCAGCATTTT.

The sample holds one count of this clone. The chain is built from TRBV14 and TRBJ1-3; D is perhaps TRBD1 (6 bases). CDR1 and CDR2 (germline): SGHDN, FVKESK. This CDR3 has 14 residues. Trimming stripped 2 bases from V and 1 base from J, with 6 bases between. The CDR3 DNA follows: TGTGCCAGCAGCCAACAGGGGTCTGGAAACACCATATATTTT. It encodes CASSQQGSGNTIYF.